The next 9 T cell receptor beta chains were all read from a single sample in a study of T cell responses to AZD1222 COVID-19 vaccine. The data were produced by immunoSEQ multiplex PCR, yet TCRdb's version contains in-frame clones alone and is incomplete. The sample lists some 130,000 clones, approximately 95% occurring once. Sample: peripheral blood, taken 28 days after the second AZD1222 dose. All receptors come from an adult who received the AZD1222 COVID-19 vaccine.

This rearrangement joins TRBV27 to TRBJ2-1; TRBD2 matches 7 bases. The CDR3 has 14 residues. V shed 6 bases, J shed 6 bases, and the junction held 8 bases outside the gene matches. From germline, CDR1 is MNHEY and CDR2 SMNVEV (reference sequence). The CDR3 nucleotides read TGTGCCAGCAGAAAAGCGGGGCCACGCAATGAGCAGTTCTTC. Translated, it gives CASRKAGPRNEQFF.

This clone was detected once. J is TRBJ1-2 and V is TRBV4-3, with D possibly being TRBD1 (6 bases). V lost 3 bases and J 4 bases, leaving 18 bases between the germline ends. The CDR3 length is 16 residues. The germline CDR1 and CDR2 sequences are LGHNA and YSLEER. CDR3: CASSHLPGGGSYGYTF. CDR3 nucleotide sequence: TGCGCCAGCAGCCATCTACCGGGGGGGGGCAGCTATGGCTACACCTTC.

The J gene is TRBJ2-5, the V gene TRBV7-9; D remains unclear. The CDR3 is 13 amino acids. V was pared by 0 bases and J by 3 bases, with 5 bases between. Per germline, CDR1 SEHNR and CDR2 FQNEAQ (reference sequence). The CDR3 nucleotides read TGTGCCAGCAGCTTAGCGTCCAAAGAGACCCAGTACTTC. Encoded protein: CASSLASKETQYF.

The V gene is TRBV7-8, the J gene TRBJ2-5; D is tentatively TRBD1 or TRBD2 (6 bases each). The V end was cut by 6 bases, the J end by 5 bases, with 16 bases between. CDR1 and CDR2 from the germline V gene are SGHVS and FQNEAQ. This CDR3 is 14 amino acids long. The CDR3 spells CASSLGGGPETQYF. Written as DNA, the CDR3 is TGTGCCAGCAGTCTAGGGGGAGGCCCCGAGACCCAGTACTTC.

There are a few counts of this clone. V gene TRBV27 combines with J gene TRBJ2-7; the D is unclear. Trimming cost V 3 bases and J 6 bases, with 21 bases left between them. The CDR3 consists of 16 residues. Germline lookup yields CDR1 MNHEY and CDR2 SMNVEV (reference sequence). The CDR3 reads CASSLSEPTLFSEQYF. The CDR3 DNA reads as TGTGCCAGCAGTTTGTCAGAGCCTACCCTTTTTTCCGAGCAGTACTTC.

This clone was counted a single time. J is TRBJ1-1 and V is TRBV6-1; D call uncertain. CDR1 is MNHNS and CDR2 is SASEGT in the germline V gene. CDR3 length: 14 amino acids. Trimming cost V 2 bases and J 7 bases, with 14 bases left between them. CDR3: CASSESRAPGEAFF. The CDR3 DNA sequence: TGTGCCAGCAGTGAATCGAGGGCGCCAGGTGAAGCTTTCTTT.

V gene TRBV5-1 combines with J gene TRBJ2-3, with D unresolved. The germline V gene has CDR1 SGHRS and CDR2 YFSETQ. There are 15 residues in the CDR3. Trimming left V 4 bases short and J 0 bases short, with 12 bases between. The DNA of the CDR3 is TGCGCCAGCAGCGAAATAGACCCTAGCACAGATACGCAGTATTTT. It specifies CASSEIDPSTDTQYF.

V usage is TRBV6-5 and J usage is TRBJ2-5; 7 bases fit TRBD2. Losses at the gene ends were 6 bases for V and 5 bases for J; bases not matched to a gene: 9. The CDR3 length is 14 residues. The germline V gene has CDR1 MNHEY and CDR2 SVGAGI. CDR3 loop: CASSFSGAGETQYF. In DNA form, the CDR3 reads TGTGCCAGCAGCTTCAGCGGGGCTGGCGAGACCCAGTACTTC.

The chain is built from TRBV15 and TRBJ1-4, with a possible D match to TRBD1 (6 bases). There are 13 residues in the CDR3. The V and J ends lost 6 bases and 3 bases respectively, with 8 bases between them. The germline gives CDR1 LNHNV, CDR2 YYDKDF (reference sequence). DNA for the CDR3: TGTGCCACCAGGGACAGTCCTAATGAAAAACTGTTTTTT. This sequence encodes CATRDSPNEKLFF.